A selection of T cell receptor beta chains follows, all from one sample in a study of PD-L1 blockade in urothelial cancer. Data came from immunoSEQ multiplex PCR; TCRdb stores just in-frame clones and leaves some out. Of some 35,000 clones in the sample, 80% to 95% were seen once. Source: PBMCs, taken around atezolizumab (anti-PD-L1) treatment. The receptors come from a man in his sixties or seventies with urothelial cancer. Both conserved end residues are part of each CDR3. Fields, in order: V gene, J gene, D gene, clone size, CDR3 DNA, CDR3 protein. D genes are given only for firm matches. Clone size is given for some rows only: seen once, a few or many times, or a class if the clone is expanded.

v_call: TRBV2; j_call: TRBJ2-7; d_call: -; clone_size: -; cdr3_nt: TGTGCCAGCAGTGCCCGGTCTGGTTTCGAGCAGTACTTC; cdr3_aa: CASSARSGFEQYF
v_call: TRBV19; j_call: TRBJ2-6; d_call: -; clone_size: once; cdr3_nt: TGTGCCAGTAGTGGGGGGTCCGGGGCCAACGTCCTGACTTTC; cdr3_aa: CASSGGSGANVLTF
v_call: TRBV9; j_call: TRBJ2-5; d_call: TRBD2; clone_size: -; cdr3_nt: TGTGCCAGCAGCCCCCCGGGACTAGCGGGAGAGGTTGGGACGGCCCAGTACTTC; cdr3_aa: CASSPPGLAGEVGTAQYF
v_call: TRBV4-1; j_call: TRBJ2-3; d_call: TRBD2; clone_size: -; cdr3_nt: TGCGCCAGCAGCCAAGAGGGCGGGAGGAGAGTTACGCAGTATTTT; cdr3_aa: CASSQEGGRRVTQYF
v_call: TRBV4-1; j_call: TRBJ2-7; d_call: -; clone_size: -; cdr3_nt: TGCGCCAGCAGCCAATGGACGGGGAACTACGAGCAGTACTTC; cdr3_aa: CASSQWTGNYEQYF
v_call: TRBV6-1; j_call: TRBJ1-5; d_call: -; clone_size: once; cdr3_nt: TGTGCCACTACCTTCGGGGGGTATAGCAATCAGCCCCAGCATTTT; cdr3_aa: CATTFGGYSNQPQHF
v_call: TRBV28; j_call: TRBJ1-5; d_call: -; clone_size: -; cdr3_nt: TGTGCCAGCAGCGCCCCCAGGGGTAGCAATCAGCCCCAGCATTTT; cdr3_aa: CASSAPRGSNQPQHF
v_call: TRBV6-1; j_call: TRBJ1-1; d_call: -; clone_size: -; cdr3_nt: TGTGCCAGCAGTGTACAGGGATACACTGGAGCTTTCTTT; cdr3_aa: CASSVQGYTGAFF
v_call: TRBV7-3; j_call: TRBJ1-1; d_call: -; clone_size: -; cdr3_nt: TGTGCCAGCAGCTTCAACAGGGACACCCATGAAGCTTTCTTT; cdr3_aa: CASSFNRDTHEAFF
v_call: TRBV28; j_call: TRBJ1-2; d_call: TRBD1; clone_size: -; cdr3_nt: TGTGCCAGCAGAGATATACAGGGGATCTATGGCTACACCTTC; cdr3_aa: CASRDIQGIYGYTF
v_call: TRBV29-1; j_call: TRBJ2-5; d_call: TRBD1; clone_size: -; cdr3_nt: TGCAGCGTTGTTGGAGAGCCGGGACAGGTTCTGACCCAGTACTTC; cdr3_aa: CSVVGEPGQVLTQYF
v_call: TRBV6-1; j_call: TRBJ2-6; d_call: -; clone_size: -; cdr3_nt: TGTGCCAGCAGTGAATTTAGGAGTGGTGGGGCCAACGTCCTGACTTTC; cdr3_aa: CASSEFRSGGANVLTF
v_call: TRBV2; j_call: TRBJ2-7; d_call: TRBD2; clone_size: -; cdr3_nt: TGTGCCAGCAGTGCTGGGACTAGCGGGAGAATTTACGAGCAGTACTTC; cdr3_aa: CASSAGTSGRIYEQYF
v_call: TRBV6-1; j_call: TRBJ2-1; d_call: -; clone_size: -; cdr3_nt: TGTGCCAGCAGCTTCCCGTCCTACAATGAGCAGTTCTTC; cdr3_aa: CASSFPSYNEQFF
v_call: TRBV2; j_call: TRBJ2-2; d_call: -; clone_size: -; cdr3_nt: TGTGCCAGCAGGGCGGGGACGAGCACCGGGGAGCTGTTTTTT; cdr3_aa: CASRAGTSTGELFF
v_call: TRBV29-1; j_call: TRBJ2-5; d_call: -; clone_size: once; cdr3_nt: TGCAGCGTGGGGCATGGTTGGCAAGAGACCCAGTACTTC; cdr3_aa: CSVGHGWQETQYF
v_call: TRBV11-2; j_call: TRBJ1-1; d_call: -; clone_size: -; cdr3_nt: TGTGCCAGCAGCTTAGGGGGTGGACAGTCTGAAGCTTTCTTT; cdr3_aa: CASSLGGGQSEAFF
v_call: TRBV18; j_call: TRBJ1-5; d_call: -; clone_size: -; cdr3_nt: TGTGCCAGCTCACCGCCGGGACTTTATAGCAATCAGCCCCAGCATTTT; cdr3_aa: CASSPPGLYSNQPQHF
v_call: TRBV5-1; j_call: TRBJ2-5; d_call: -; clone_size: once; cdr3_nt: TGCGCCAGCAGCAGCCTGGGGCTCAGCCAAGAGACCCAGTACTTC; cdr3_aa: CASSSLGLSQETQYF
v_call: TRBV6-1; j_call: TRBJ2-1; d_call: TRBD2; clone_size: -; cdr3_nt: TGTGCCAGCAGCCTGTTGGCGGGAGGGGGTGAGCAGTTCTTC; cdr3_aa: CASSLLAGGGEQFF
v_call: TRBV5-1; j_call: TRBJ2-7; d_call: -; clone_size: -; cdr3_nt: TGCGCCAGCAGCTTGGCGTCGGTAGCGGAGCAGTACTTC; cdr3_aa: CASSLASVAEQYF
v_call: TRBV5-1; j_call: TRBJ2-7; d_call: -; clone_size: -; cdr3_nt: TGCGCCAGCAGCTTGGTAACAGGGTCCTACGAGCAGTACTTC; cdr3_aa: CASSLVTGSYEQYF
v_call: TRBV7-3; j_call: TRBJ2-2; d_call: TRBD2; clone_size: -; cdr3_nt: TGTGCCAGCAGCCCCCTCGCTAGCGGGAGTTACGGGGAGCTGTTTTTT; cdr3_aa: CASSPLASGSYGELFF
v_call: TRBV25-1; j_call: TRBJ1-2; d_call: TRBD1; clone_size: -; cdr3_nt: TGTGCCAGCAGTGAATCCCCCAGGGGGGCTGGCTATACCTTC; cdr3_aa: CASSESPRGAGYTF
v_call: TRBV7-3; j_call: TRBJ2-2; d_call: -; clone_size: few; cdr3_nt: TGTGCCAGCAGCCGAGAGGGTGCCACCGGGGAGCTGTTTTTT; cdr3_aa: CASSREGATGELFF
v_call: TRBV7-7; j_call: TRBJ2-5; d_call: -; clone_size: -; cdr3_nt: TGTGCCAGCAGCTTAGGGACCGGGGGAGGGGGGGAGACCCAGTACTTC; cdr3_aa: CASSLGTGGGGETQYF
v_call: TRBV6-1; j_call: TRBJ2-1; d_call: TRBD1; clone_size: once; cdr3_nt: TGTGCCAGCAGTGAGGCGCAGGGGGTCGATGAGCAGTTCTTC; cdr3_aa: CASSEAQGVDEQFF
v_call: TRBV4-2; j_call: TRBJ1-1; d_call: -; clone_size: -; cdr3_nt: TGTGCCAGCAGCCGCCCCGGGCAGGGTAGGATTAACACTGAAGCTTTCTTT; cdr3_aa: CASSRPGQGRINTEAFF
v_call: TRBV6-1; j_call: TRBJ1-5; d_call: TRBD1; clone_size: -; cdr3_nt: TGTGCCAGCAGTGAAGGAGGGGGCATTCAGCCCCAGCATTTT; cdr3_aa: CASSEGGGIQPQHF
v_call: TRBV6-5; j_call: TRBJ2-3; d_call: -; clone_size: few; cdr3_nt: TGTGCCAGCAGTCAGACACAGGGTGGGAATACGCAGTATTTT; cdr3_aa: CASSQTQGGNTQYF
v_call: TRBV5-1; j_call: TRBJ1-4; d_call: -; clone_size: -; cdr3_nt: TGCGCCAGCAGCTTGGATTCACCACAGGCAACTAATGAAAAACTGTTTTTT; cdr3_aa: CASSLDSPQATNEKLFF
v_call: TRBV7-9; j_call: TRBJ1-1; d_call: -; clone_size: -; cdr3_nt: TGTGCCAGCAGCTTAGGAGGCGGGCTTGGGGCTGAAGCTTTCTTT; cdr3_aa: CASSLGGGLGAEAFF
v_call: TRBV7-2; j_call: TRBJ1-1; d_call: -; clone_size: -; cdr3_nt: TGTGCCAGCAGCTACGCGGTCGGTGAAGCTTTCTTT; cdr3_aa: CASSYAVGEAFF
v_call: TRBV2; j_call: TRBJ2-7; d_call: TRBD1; clone_size: -; cdr3_nt: TGTGCCAGCAGTCTAGGGACAGGGGGTACCTACGAGCAGTACTTC; cdr3_aa: CASSLGTGGTYEQYF
v_call: TRBV27; j_call: TRBJ1-4; d_call: -; clone_size: -; cdr3_nt: TGTGCTTCCGGGGGAGCCGCAACTAATGAAAAACTGTTTTTT; cdr3_aa: CASGGAATNEKLFF
v_call: TRBV10-3; j_call: TRBJ2-7; d_call: TRBD2; clone_size: -; cdr3_nt: TGTGCCATCGAGGGAGCGGGAAACTTGATGGGCGAGCAGTACTTC; cdr3_aa: CAIEGAGNLMGEQYF
v_call: TRBV7-2; j_call: TRBJ2-7; d_call: -; clone_size: -; cdr3_nt: TGTGCCAGCAGCTCTGCCGGGACTTCCTACGAGCAGTACTTC; cdr3_aa: CASSSAGTSYEQYF
v_call: TRBV27; j_call: TRBJ1-1; d_call: -; clone_size: once; cdr3_nt: TGTGCCAGCAGTCGCGGGGGGAACACTGAAGCTTTCTTT; cdr3_aa: CASSRGGNTEAFF
v_call: TRBV28; j_call: TRBJ1-3; d_call: -; clone_size: -; cdr3_nt: TGTGCCAGCAACACGGGCTCTGGAAACACCATATATTTT; cdr3_aa: CASNTGSGNTIYF
v_call: TRBV9; j_call: TRBJ2-3; d_call: TRBD2; clone_size: -; cdr3_nt: TGTGCCAGCAGCGGGGGCGGGAGCAGCACAGATACGCAGTATTTT; cdr3_aa: CASSGGGSSTDTQYF
v_call: TRBV19; j_call: TRBJ1-3; d_call: -; clone_size: once; cdr3_nt: TGTGCCAGTAGTATTCAGCGCTCTGGAAACACCATATATTTT; cdr3_aa: CASSIQRSGNTIYF
v_call: TRBV28; j_call: TRBJ2-6; d_call: TRBD1; clone_size: -; cdr3_nt: TGTGCCAGCAGCCAAGGGGGCGCCGGGGCCAACGTCCTGACTTTC; cdr3_aa: CASSQGGAGANVLTF
v_call: TRBV19; j_call: TRBJ2-3; d_call: TRBD2; clone_size: -; cdr3_nt: TGTGCCAGTAGTAGCGGGAGTGGAGATACGCAGTATTTT; cdr3_aa: CASSSGSGDTQYF
v_call: TRBV9; j_call: TRBJ2-1; d_call: -; clone_size: -; cdr3_nt: TGTGCCAGCAGCGTAGGTAGCGGTACCTACAATGAGCAGTTCTTC; cdr3_aa: CASSVGSGTYNEQFF
v_call: TRBV29-1; j_call: TRBJ1-4; d_call: -; clone_size: -; cdr3_nt: TGCAGCGCCTATTTTAATGAAAAACTGTTTTTT; cdr3_aa: CSAYFNEKLFF
v_call: TRBV5-6; j_call: TRBJ1-1; d_call: -; clone_size: -; cdr3_nt: TGTGCCAGCAGTACCCTGAGGCAGGGGAGTACTGAAGCTTTCTTT; cdr3_aa: CASSTLRQGSTEAFF
v_call: TRBV25-1; j_call: TRBJ2-1; d_call: TRBD2; clone_size: -; cdr3_nt: TGTGCCAGCAGTGTTTTATCTAGCGGGAGTTACAATGAGCAGTTCTTC; cdr3_aa: CASSVLSSGSYNEQFF
v_call: TRBV7-8; j_call: TRBJ2-7; d_call: -; clone_size: -; cdr3_nt: TGTGCCAGCAGCCCAAATGGGGGGGCGCGGCAGTACTTC; cdr3_aa: CASSPNGGARQYF
v_call: TRBV6-5; j_call: TRBJ1-2; d_call: -; clone_size: -; cdr3_nt: TGTGCCAGCAGTTCCCCCGGGACACCTAACTATGGCTACACCTTC; cdr3_aa: CASSSPGTPNYGYTF
v_call: TRBV28; j_call: TRBJ1-1; d_call: -; clone_size: -; cdr3_nt: TGTGCCAGCACAATCCTTACCGTCCTCGGGGGGCCTGGCACTGAAGCTTTCTTT; cdr3_aa: CASTILTVLGGPGTEAFF